Each of the 5 T cell receptor beta chains below was sequenced from the same sample in a study of blood T cell repertoires in COVID-19. Sequencing was performed with immunoSEQ multiplex PCR; in TCRdb, only in-frame clones are kept and a portion is missing. Here the sample spans fewer than 250,000 clones, under 90% being singletons. Sequenced material: PBMCs or T cells enriched from blood (not recorded which). All receptors derive from a woman in her 40s who had been exposed to COVID-19.

V gene TRBV7-3 combines with J gene TRBJ1-2; TRBD1 aligns across 10 bases. Germline loops: CDR1 SGHTA, CDR2 FQGTGA. The ends lost 5 bases at V and 4 bases at J; junction bases unmatched: 7. This CDR3 is 15 amino acids long. CDR3 DNA sequence: TGTGCCAGCAGCGAACCGGGACAGGGGAGCTATGGCTACACCTTC. The encoded protein is CASSEPGQGSYGYTF. The full variable domain, with the rest looked up from reference TRBV7-3 and TRBJ1-2, is GAGVSQTPSNKVTEKGKYVELRCDPISGHTALYWYRQSLGQGPEFLIYFQGTGAADDSGLPNDRFFAVRPEGSVSTLKIQRTERGDSAVYLCASSEPGQGSYGYTFGSGTRLTVV.

This chain uses TRBV30 with TRBJ1-6, with TRBD1 identical over 9 bases. The ends lost 2 bases at V and 4 bases at J; junction bases unmatched: 3. The CDR3 totals 15 residues. Germline CDR1 and CDR2: GTSNPN and SVGIG (reference sequence). This chain's CDR3 is CAWSMGQGYNSPLHF. CDR3 coding DNA: TGTGCCTGGAGTATGGGACAGGGATATAATTCACCCCTCCACTTT.

This rearrangement joins TRBV2 to TRBJ1-4; TRBD1 matches 7 bases. CDR1 and CDR2 (germline): SNHLY, FYNNEI. V shed 4 bases, J shed 2 bases, and the junction held 1 base outside the gene matches. The CDR3 has 14 residues. CDR3 sequence reads: CASSGGQTNEKLFF. CDR3 DNA: TGTGCCAGCAGTGGGGGACAGACTAATGAAAAACTGTTTTTT.

The chain couples TRBV3-1 (or the pseudogene TRBV3-2) to TRBJ1-3; D remains ambiguous. The CDR3 spans 13 residues. From germline, CDR1 is LGHDT and CDR2 YNNKEL (reference sequence). V lost 6 bases to trimming and J lost 3 bases, with 9 bases between them. In DNA form, the CDR3 reads TGTGCCAGCAGTCCTAGTAGTGGAAACACCATATATTTT. Its protein product is CASSPSSGNTIYF.

Here the CDR3 DNA reads TGCGCCAGCAGCTCCACAGGGGGCACTGAAGCTTTCTTT. Translating gives CASSSTGGTEAFF. The chain couples TRBV5-1 to TRBJ1-1, with 8 bases aligning to TRBD1. The CDR3 sequence is 13 residues long. V shed 3 bases and J 4 bases; nucleotides not matched to a gene: 2. Per germline, CDR1 SGHRS and CDR2 YFSETQ.